The source of this T cell receptor beta chain is a study of blood T cell repertoires in COVID-19. Study at large: The United States, Italy and Spain supplied acute and convalescent COVID-19 samples. T cells, B-cell-depleted T cells, or PBMCs supplied cDNA or gDNA.

In germline, CDR1 is LGHNT, CDR2 FRNRAP. Trimming cost V 1 base and J 7 bases, with 11 bases left between them. The CDR3 loop spans 13 amino acids. In the original processing: It was from reference gene primer amplification that nucleated cell counts were estimated. Using immunoSEQ multiplex PCR, the repertoire was profiled, and TCRdb retains in-frame clones only, with some absent. Clonal size and the V and J genes are those of that table, whereas D and trimming came from the DNA. This sample carries 100,000 to 150,000 clones, around four fifths of them seen once, and the ten largest clones take more than 5%.

This TCR derives from a man aged 60 to 75 with acute or convalescent COVID-19. Source material: peripheral blood. V gene TRBV12-5 combines with J gene TRBJ2-7; TRBD1 might be the D (7 bases). The CDR3 sequence is CASGLGSGGEQYF. As DNA, the CDR3 is TGTGCTAGTGGTTTGGGTTCAGGGGGGGAGCAGTACTTC.